Below, 14 T cell receptor beta chains from the same sample are listed, as sequenced in a study of OX40 agonist ivuxolimab in advanced cancers. Clones were read by immunoSEQ multiplex PCR, and TCRdb kept only the in-frame ones, dropping some. The data contain 40,000 to 60,000 clones, approximately 79% of them singletons. The source was CD4+ or CD8+ T cells sorted from blood, collected in a trial of the OX40 agonist ivuxolimab. The receptors were sampled from an adult with an advanced solid tumor such as melanoma, head and neck, liver or kidney cancer.

The chain recombines TRBV7-2 with TRBJ1-5; TRBD1 matches at 9 bases. In germline, CDR1 is SGHTA, CDR2 FQGNSA. The CDR3 is 13 amino acids. V gave up 5 bases and J gave up 8 bases; unmatched junction bases: 4. The CDR3 DNA follows: TGTGCCAGCAGCCCCCGGACAGGGGAGCCCCAGCATTTT. Translation gives CASSPRTGEPQHF.

CDR3 residues: CASSLDRADTQYF. CDR3 bases: TGTGCCAGCAGCCTGGACAGGGCAGATACGCAGTATTTT. The chain is built from TRBV7-2 and TRBJ2-3; 8 bases align to TRBD1. Germline trimming cut 5 bases from V and 4 bases from J; bases unmatched to any gene: 2. The germline CDR1 and CDR2 sequences are SGHTA and FQGNSA. The CDR3 runs to 13 residues.

Regarding this clone: Sequence at one end of the junction differs from germline and may be a read error. The rearrangement uses TRBV9 and TRBJ2-1, with D perhaps TRBD1 or TRBD2 (5 bases each). The length of the CDR3 is 12 residues. Germline V gives CDR1 SGDLS, CDR2 YYNGEE. The DNA of the CDR3 is TGTGCCAGCAGCCAGCCGGGACCCTCGATTGTCTTC. Protein: CASSQPGPSIVF.

Only a few counts were recorded for this clone. The genes are TRBV5-1 and TRBJ2-3, with TRBD2 matching 10 bases. V lost 3 bases, J lost 2 bases, and 9 bases stayed unmatched. The CDR3 length is 17 residues. CDR1 and CDR2 (germline): SGHRS, YFSETQ. The CDR3 loop is CASSWPIAGGSTDTQYF. CDR3 nucleotides: TGCGCCAGCAGCTGGCCGATAGCGGGAGGATCCACAGATACGCAGTATTTT. Complete variable domain (other parts from reference TRBV5-1 and TRBJ2-3): KAGVTQTPRYLIKTRGQQVTLSCSPISGHRSVSWYQQTPGQGLQFLFEYFSETQRNKGNFPGRFSGRQFSNSRSEMNVSTLELGDSALYLCASSWPIAGGSTDTQYFGPGTRLTVL.

V gene TRBV19 combines with J gene TRBJ1-2; D is perhaps TRBD1 (5 bases). The CDR3 is 13 residues long. V shed 1 base and J shed 6 bases, with 9 bases lying between them. CDR1 is LNHDA, CDR2 SQIVND, per germline (reference sequence). In nucleotides, the CDR3 is TGTGCCAGTAGTATAGCCAGGGTGGATGGCTACACCTTC. It translates to CASSIARVDGYTF. The full variable domain, rest sourced from reference TRBV19 and TRBJ1-2, is DGGITQSPKYLFRKEGQNVTLSCEQNLNHDAMYWYRQDPGQGLRLIYYSQIVNDFQKGDIAEGYSVSREKKESFPLTVTSAQKNPTAFYLCASSIARVDGYTFGSGTRLTVV.

This clone was seen only once. The rearrangement uses TRBV7-8 and TRBJ2-3; 12 nucleotides match TRBD1. Per germline, CDR1 SGHVS and CDR2 FQNEAQ. This CDR3 is 18 amino acids long. V lost 5 bases, J lost 0 bases, and 9 bases stayed unmatched. CDR3 coding DNA: TGTGCCAGCAGCATGGGACAGGGGGCCCTCTTAAGCACAGATACGCAGTATTTT. It translates to CASSMGQGALLSTDTQYF.

This clone was seen a single time. The gene calls are TRBV5-1 and TRBJ2-7; the match to TRBD2 covers 10 bases. The CDR3 is made up of 15 amino acids. V dropped 7 bases and J dropped 7; count of bases not matched to a gene: 14. Looked up from germline, CDR1 is SGHRS and CDR2 is YFSETQ. CDR3 region: CASRRGFLAGEEQYF. The CDR3 DNA reads as TGCGCCAGCCGACGAGGGTTCCTAGCGGGAGAAGAGCAGTACTTC.

The rearrangement joins TRBV5-6 to TRBJ1-1; 9 nucleotides line up with TRBD1. This CDR3 contains 14 residues. Germline CDR1 and CDR2: SGHDT and YYEEEE. J lost 6 bases, V lost 4 bases, and 7 bases had no gene match. CDR3 nucleotide sequence: TGTGCCAGCAGCACGCCGGGACAGGGCCCTGAAGCTTTCTTT. The encoded protein is CASSTPGQGPEAFF.

This clone has just a few counts. The rearrangement joins TRBV19 to TRBJ1-5, with 10 bases that match TRBD1. Germline CDR1 is LNHDA and CDR2 is SQIVND (reference sequence). The CDR3 runs to 17 residues. V was clipped by 5 bases and J by 7 bases; unmatched bases: 14. CDR3: CASSALPGTGVVQPQHF. Here the CDR3 DNA reads TGTGCCAGTAGTGCCCTACCCGGGACAGGGGTTGTACAGCCCCAGCATTTT.

The chain has TRBV5-4 and TRBJ2-7; 10 bases are shared with TRBD2. CDR3 length: 17 residues. J was trimmed by 7 bases and V by 0 bases; bases with no gene match: 13. Germline CDR1 SGHNT, CDR2 YYREEE (reference sequence). The DNA of the CDR3 is TGTGCCAGCAGCTTGGGGGGGGGACTAGCGTCCCCTGGGGAGCAGTACTTC. Protein sequence: CASSLGGGLASPGEQYF.

This clone was seen more than once but under ten times. This sequence joins TRBV5-4 and TRBJ2-3, with 8 bases fitting TRBD1. Trimming took 9 bases from V and 5 from J; bases not matched to a gene: 11. Germline CDR1 reads SGHNT; CDR2 reads YYREEE (reference sequence). The CDR3 has 14 residues. The CDR3 DNA is TGTGCCACGGGAAACCAGGGGGCTGGAGATACGCAGTATTTT. It translates to CATGNQGAGDTQYF.

The rearrangement joins TRBV4-3 to TRBJ2-6; D gene unclear. Deletions cut 4 bases from V and 0 bases from J, with 7 bases between. Looked up from germline, CDR1 is LGHNA and CDR2 is YSLEER. The CDR3 length is 15 residues. The CDR3 reads CASSPETSGANVLTF. CDR3 coding DNA: TGCGCCAGCAGCCCAGAGACCTCTGGGGCCAACGTCCTGACTTTC.

The rearrangement uses TRBV27 and TRBJ1-3; TRBD1 matches at 9 bases. Trimming took 6 bases from V and 3 from J; bases not matched to a gene: 6. The CDR3 loop spans 15 amino acids. CDR1 is MNHEY, CDR2 SMNVEV, per germline (reference sequence). The CDR3 DNA reads as TGTGCCAGCAGCCCACAGGGGGCTTATGGAAACACCATATATTTT. It yields the protein CASSPQGAYGNTIYF.

For the CDR3, the DNA is TGTGCCAGCTCAAATACCCCACAGGGGGCTGCCACCGGGGAGCTGTTTTTT. Its protein is CASSNTPQGAATGELFF. The chain has TRBV18 and TRBJ2-2, with 9 bases aligning to TRBD1. V trimming: 5 bases; J trimming: 4 bases; junction bases outside the gene matches: 11. Germline loops: CDR1 KGHSH, CDR2 LQKENI. This CDR3 spans 17 amino acids.